The clone carrying this TCR beta chain was detected only a few times. The antigen is undetermined. Produced via immunoSEQ multiplex PCR; TCRdb's table is partial and in-frame only. Of some 20,000 clones listed, 65% to 85% are singletons. Blood specimens came from baseline, cycle 4 day 1, and cycle 7 day 1. Deletions cut 4 bases from V and 4 bases from J, with 20 bases between. Germline V CDR1 and CDR2: GTSNPN, SVGIG (reference sequence). The CDR3 spans 15 residues. This entry belongs to a study of OX40 agonist ivuxolimab in advanced cancers. Study details: Head and neck, renal cell, melanoma or hepatocellular carcinoma were the cancers that dose-escalation patients had.

Study-level findings and limits: CD4+ and CD8+ blood T cells expanded clonally by week 6 at 0.1 to 3.0 mg/kg.

The input for sequencing was CD4+ or CD8+ T cells sorted from blood, taken in a trial of the OX40 agonist ivuxolimab. The TCR comes from an adult with an advanced solid tumor such as melanoma, head and neck, liver or kidney cancer. This chain connects TRBV30 to TRBJ2-7; tentative D call: TRBD1 (5 bases). The CDR3 here is CAWTHPGQGVYEQYF. The CDR3 DNA sequence: TGTGCCTGGACTCATCCAGGACAAGGGGTATACGAGCAGTACTTC. Looking up the rest from reference TRBV30 and TRBJ2-7 gives the full variable domain: SQTIHQWPATLVQPVGSPLSLECTVEGTSNPNLYWYRQAAGRGLQLLFYSVGIGQISSEVPQNLSASRPQDRQFILSSKKLLLSDSGFYLCAWTHPGQGVYEQYFGPGTRLTVT.